This is a list of T cell receptor beta chains from one sample in a study of shared clonotypes between healthy human individuals. Sequencing used immunoSEQ multiplex PCR; TCRdb keeps in-frame clones, though not all of them. The sample consists of 2,500,000 or so clones, just over 90% of them appearing once. The specimen was naive CD4+ T cells sorted from blood. The receptors were gathered from a man between 18 and 35 years old in good health. CDR3s include the opening cysteine and the closing phenylalanine or tryptophan. Some rows mark clone size as missing; the rest say once, few, many or name a class of expanded clone.

j_call: TRBJ1-5; clone_size: once; v_call: TRBV19; cdr3_aa: CASSTRQGNGNQPQHF
j_call: TRBJ2-3; clone_size: NA; v_call: TRBV2; cdr3_aa: CASSERVSTDTQYF
j_call: TRBJ2-5; clone_size: NA; v_call: TRBV2; cdr3_aa: CASGARHQETQYF
j_call: TRBJ2-3; clone_size: NA; v_call: TRBV29-1; cdr3_aa: CSVGGWDTQYF
j_call: TRBJ1-2; clone_size: once; v_call: TRBV11-2; cdr3_aa: CASSGSGLKAGYTF
j_call: TRBJ2-5; clone_size: once; v_call: TRBV10-3; cdr3_aa: CAISDPFLAGDGETQYF
j_call: TRBJ1-5; clone_size: NA; v_call: TRBV19; cdr3_aa: CASSFREGNQPQHF
j_call: TRBJ1-2; clone_size: NA; v_call: TRBV28; cdr3_aa: CASSEGNRDNYGYTF
j_call: TRBJ2-7; clone_size: once; v_call: TRBV28; cdr3_aa: CASSLQPHVYF
j_call: TRBJ1-1; clone_size: NA; v_call: TRBV6-5; cdr3_aa: CASSPTILGAPEAFF
j_call: NA; clone_size: NA; v_call: TRBV7-9; cdr3_aa: CASSSQPGLAGGHEQYF
j_call: TRBJ2-3; clone_size: NA; v_call: TRBV5-4; cdr3_aa: CASSLEAGGPDTQYF
j_call: TRBJ2-7; clone_size: NA; v_call: TRBV9; cdr3_aa: CASSGLGGRYEQYF
j_call: TRBJ2-7; clone_size: NA; v_call: TRBV4-3; cdr3_aa: CASSRTGPSEQYF
j_call: TRBJ2-5; clone_size: few; v_call: TRBV6-5; cdr3_aa: CASSYLWTQYF
j_call: TRBJ2-7; clone_size: few; v_call: TRBV30; cdr3_aa: CAWSETLSSYEQYF
j_call: TRBJ1-5; clone_size: NA; v_call: TRBV6-1; cdr3_aa: CASSDQGVGQPQHF
j_call: TRBJ2-7; clone_size: NA; v_call: TRBV28; cdr3_aa: CASSLLSPSPYEQYF
j_call: TRBJ1-6; clone_size: NA; v_call: TRBV27; cdr3_aa: CASSGDRLSNNSPLHF
j_call: TRBJ1-5; clone_size: NA; v_call: TRBV6-5; cdr3_aa: CASRDDRSNQPQHF
j_call: TRBJ1-1; clone_size: NA; v_call: TRBV7-2; cdr3_aa: CASSFRSEAFF
j_call: TRBJ1-5; clone_size: NA; v_call: TRBV5-6; cdr3_aa: CASSRVSGEPQHF